This entry features one T cell receptor (beta chain) sequence. This sample is drawn from a study of cytomegalovirus exposure and HLA in healthy donors. Turning to the study itself: Of a few hundred genotyped donors, about 80% clustered with self-reported Caucasian donors.

The V gene lost 5 bases and the J gene lost 6 bases, with 7 bases spanning the gap. The CDR3 loop spans 12 amino acids. CDR1 SGHTA and CDR2 FQGTGA come from the germline V gene. 13 Jbeta primers and 60 Vbeta primers were used for the PCR. Method: immunoSEQ multiplex PCR; TCRdb's copy keeps in-frame clones and lacks some. The sample totals under 50,000 clones. The clonotype was recovered from a male donor in good health and CMV-seronegative. The sequencing sample was made of PBMCs. The chain has TRBV7-3 and TRBJ2-2; maybe TRBD2 (5 bases). Here the CDR3 reads CASSRESGELFF. CDR3 nucleotide sequence: TGTGCCAGCAGCAGGGAGTCCGGGGAGCTGTTTTTT. Filled out from reference TRBV7-3 and TRBJ2-2, the complete variable domain reads GAGVSQTPSNKVTEKGKYVELRCDPISGHTALYWYRQSLGQGPEFLIYFQGTGAADDSGLPNDRFFAVRPEGSVSTLKIQRTERGDSAVYLCASSRESGELFFGEGSRLTVL.